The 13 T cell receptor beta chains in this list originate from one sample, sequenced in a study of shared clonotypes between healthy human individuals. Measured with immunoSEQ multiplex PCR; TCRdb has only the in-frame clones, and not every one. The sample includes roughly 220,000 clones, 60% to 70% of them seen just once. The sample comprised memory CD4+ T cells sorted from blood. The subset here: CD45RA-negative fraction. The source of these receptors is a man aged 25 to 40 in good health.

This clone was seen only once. CDR3 residues: CASSPWETQYF. In DNA, the CDR3 is TGTGCCAGCAGCCCGTGGGAGACCCAGTACTTC. The J gene is TRBJ2-5, the V gene TRBV7-9, with D unresolved. Trimming cost V 5 bases and J 5 bases, with 6 bases left between them. The germline V gene encodes CDR1 SEHNR and CDR2 FQNEAQ (reference sequence). The CDR3 is 11 amino acids.

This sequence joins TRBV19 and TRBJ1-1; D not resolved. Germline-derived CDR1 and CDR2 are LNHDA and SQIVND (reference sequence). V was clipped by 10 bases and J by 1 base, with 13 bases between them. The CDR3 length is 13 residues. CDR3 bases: TGTGCCACCCATCGTGGTCGGAACACTGAAGCTTTCTTT. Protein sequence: CATHRGRNTEAFF.

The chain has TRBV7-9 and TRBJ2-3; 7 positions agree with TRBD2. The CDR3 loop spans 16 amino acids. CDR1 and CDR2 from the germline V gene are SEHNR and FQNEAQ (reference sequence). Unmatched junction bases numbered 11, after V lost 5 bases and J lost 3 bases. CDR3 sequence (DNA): TGTGCCAGCAGCCGCCGTGCTAGCGGAGAAACAGATACGCAGTATTTT. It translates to CASSRRASGETDTQYF.

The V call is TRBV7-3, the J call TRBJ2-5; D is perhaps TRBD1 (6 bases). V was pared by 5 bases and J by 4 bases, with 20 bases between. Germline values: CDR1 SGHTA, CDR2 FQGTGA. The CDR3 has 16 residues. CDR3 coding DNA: TGTGCCAGCAGCCCCCAGGGACACCCCTCCAGAGAGACCCAGTACTTC. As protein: CASSPQGHPSRETQYF.

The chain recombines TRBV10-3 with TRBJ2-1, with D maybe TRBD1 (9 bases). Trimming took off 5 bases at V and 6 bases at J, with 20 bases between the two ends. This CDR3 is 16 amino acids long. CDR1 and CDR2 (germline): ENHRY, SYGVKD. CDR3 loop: CAISPWVAGQGNEQFF. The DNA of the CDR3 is TGTGCCATCAGTCCCTGGGTAGCGGGACAGGGCAATGAGCAGTTCTTC.

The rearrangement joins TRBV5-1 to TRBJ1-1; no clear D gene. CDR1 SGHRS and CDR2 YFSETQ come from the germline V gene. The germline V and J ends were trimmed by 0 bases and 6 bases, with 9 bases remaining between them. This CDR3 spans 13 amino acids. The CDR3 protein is CASSLDGRAEAFF. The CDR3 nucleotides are TGCGCCAGCAGCTTGGACGGTAGGGCTGAAGCTTTCTTT.

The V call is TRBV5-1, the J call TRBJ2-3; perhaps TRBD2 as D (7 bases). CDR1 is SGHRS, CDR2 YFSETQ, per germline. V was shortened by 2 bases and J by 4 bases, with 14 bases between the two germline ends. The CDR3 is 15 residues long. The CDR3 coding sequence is TGCGCCAGCAGCTTTGAGGGGGGGACACCAGATACGCAGTATTTT. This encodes CASSFEGGTPDTQYF.

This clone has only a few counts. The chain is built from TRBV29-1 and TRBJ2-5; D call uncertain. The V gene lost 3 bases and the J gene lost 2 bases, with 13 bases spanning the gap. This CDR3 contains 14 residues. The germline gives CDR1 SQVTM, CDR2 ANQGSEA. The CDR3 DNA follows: TGCAGCGTTGAGGCGCCAGGCCTACAAGAGACCCAGTACTTC. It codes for CSVEAPGLQETQYF. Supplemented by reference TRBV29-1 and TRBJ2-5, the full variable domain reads SAVISQKPSRDICQRGTSLTIQCQVDSQVTMMFWYRQQPGQSLTLIATANQGSEATYESGFVIDKFPISRPNLTFSTLTVSNMSPEDSSIYLCSVEAPGLQETQYFGPGTRLLVL.

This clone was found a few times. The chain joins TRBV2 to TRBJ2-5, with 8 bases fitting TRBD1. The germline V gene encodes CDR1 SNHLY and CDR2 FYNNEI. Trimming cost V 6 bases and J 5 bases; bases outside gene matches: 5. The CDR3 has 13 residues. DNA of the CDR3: TGTGCCAGCAGACCCACAGGGGGGGAGACCCAGTACTTC. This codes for CASRPTGGETQYF.

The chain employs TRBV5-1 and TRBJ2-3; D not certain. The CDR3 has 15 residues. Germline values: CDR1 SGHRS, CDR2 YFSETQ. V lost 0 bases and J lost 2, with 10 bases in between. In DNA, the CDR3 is TGCGCCAGCAGCTTGGGGGGATGGGCCACAGATACGCAGTATTTT. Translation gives CASSLGGWATDTQYF.

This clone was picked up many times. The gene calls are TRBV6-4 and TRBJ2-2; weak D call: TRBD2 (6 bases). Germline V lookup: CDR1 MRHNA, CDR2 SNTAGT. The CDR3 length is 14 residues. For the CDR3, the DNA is TGTGCAGCAGGGTCCGGGAGTGGGACCGGGGAGCTGTTTTTT. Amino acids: CAAGSGSGTGELFF.

The CDR3 sequence: CASKTGTTTDTQYF. In DNA, the CDR3 is TGTGCCAGCAAGACCGGGACTACCACAGATACGCAGTATTTT. This sequence joins TRBV7-8 and TRBJ2-3; 7 bases map to TRBD2. The germline CDR1 and CDR2 sequences are SGHVS and FQNEAQ. V trimming: 7 bases; J trimming: 2 bases; junction bases outside the gene matches: 6. This CDR3 comprises 14 residues.

CDR3: CASSLVASSKSSYNEQFF. CDR3 bases: TGTGCCAGCAGCTTGGTGGCTAGCTCGAAGAGCTCCTACAATGAGCAGTTCTTC. The V call is TRBV5-4, the J call TRBJ2-1; possible D gene TRBD2, 5 bases. Trimming took 0 bases from V and 0 from J, leaving 16 bases between them. This CDR3 comprises 18 residues. Germline V lookup: CDR1 SGHNT, CDR2 YYREEE (reference sequence).